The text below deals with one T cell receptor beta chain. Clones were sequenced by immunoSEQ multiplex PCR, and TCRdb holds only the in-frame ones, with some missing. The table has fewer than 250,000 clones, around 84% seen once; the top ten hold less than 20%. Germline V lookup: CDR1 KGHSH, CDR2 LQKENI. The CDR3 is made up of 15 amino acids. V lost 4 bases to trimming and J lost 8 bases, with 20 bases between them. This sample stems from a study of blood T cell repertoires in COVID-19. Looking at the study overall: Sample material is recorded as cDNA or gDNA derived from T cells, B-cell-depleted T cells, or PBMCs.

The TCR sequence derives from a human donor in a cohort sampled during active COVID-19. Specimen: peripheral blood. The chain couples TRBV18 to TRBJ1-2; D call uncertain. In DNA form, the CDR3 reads TGTGCCAGCTCACTAATCGAAGACTCCCCAAGGGGCTACACCTTC. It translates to CASSLIEDSPRGYTF.